The sequence of this T cell receptor beta chain was determined in a study of T cell responses to AZD1222 COVID-19 vaccine. Study-wide findings and caveats: Samples come after the peak T cell response, not at day 14. Distributed over spike, vaccine-associated CD4 TCRs predominated at 160-218 and 743-854.

Comments on this clone: Its antigen remains unknown.

Libraries were prepared by immunoSEQ multiplex PCR; TCRdb keeps only in-frame clonotypes and omits some of them. The sample holds under 150,000 clones, over 85% seen once. The receptor's source is an adult in good health. This specimen was peripheral blood, taken on day 0 of AZD1222 vaccination.

The CDR3 DNA sequence: TGCAGCGTTGAATCGGGATACCACGAGCAGTACTTC. It codes for CSVESGYHEQYF. The chain couples TRBV29-1 to TRBJ2-7; TRBD2 is a possible D gene (5 bases). The germline V gene encodes CDR1 SQVTM and CDR2 ANQGSEA. Trimming shortened V by 2 bases and J by 5 bases, and 10 bases separated the two germline ends. CDR3 length equals 12 residues.